Below, 5 T cell receptor beta chains from the same sample are listed, as sequenced in a study of cytomegalovirus exposure and HLA in healthy donors. 60 Vbeta and 13 Jbeta primers were used in PCR. Sequencing used immunoSEQ multiplex PCR; TCRdb keeps in-frame clones, though not all of them. This sample has 150,000 to 200,000 clones, with around three quarters found just once. The sequenced material came from PBMCs. These receptors all stem from a male donor in good health and CMV-seronegative.

The CDR3 spells CASSLGTPLTDTQYF. CDR3 in DNA: TGTGCCAGCAGCTTAGGAACACCTCTCACAGATACGCAGTATTTT. The chain links TRBV7-9 to TRBJ2-3; D call uncertain. This CDR3 has 15 amino acids. V lost 1 base to trimming and J lost 2 bases, with 10 bases between them. Germline assignment: CDR1 SEHNR and CDR2 FQNEAQ (reference sequence). Supplemented by reference TRBV7-9 and TRBJ2-3, the full variable domain reads DTGVSQNPRHKITKRGQNVTFRCDPISEHNRLYWYRQTLGQGPEFLTYFQNEAQLEKSRLLSDRFSAERPKGSFSTLEIQRTEQGDSAMYLCASSLGTPLTDTQYFGPGTRLTVL.

This clone is a singleton in its sample. Other DNA sequences of this sample code for an identical CDR3. The chain recombines TRBV18 with TRBJ1-1; tentatively, D is TRBD1 (5 bases). V lost 3 bases and J 1 base, leaving 12 bases between the germline ends. This CDR3 spans 15 amino acids. Germline V gene data show CDR1 as KGHSH and CDR2 as LQKENI. The CDR3 protein is CASSPPSGGNTEAFF. CDR3 nucleotides: TGTGCCAGCTCACCCCCGTCCGGGGGGAACACTGAAGCTTTCTTT.

CDR3 amino acids: CASSVGPAVTDTQYF. The CDR3 region has the DNA TGTGCCAGCAGCGTGGGGCCCGCGGTCACAGATACGCAGTATTTT. V is TRBV11-2 and J is TRBJ2-3; D perhaps matches TRBD1 (5 bases). The CDR3 is 15 residues long. CDR1 and CDR2 (germline): SGHAT, FQNNGV. Trimming cost V 5 bases and J 2 bases, with 14 bases left between them.

The chain links TRBV27 to TRBJ2-7, with a tentative D call TRBD2 (5 bases). V was shortened by 4 bases and J by 2 bases, with 15 bases between the two germline ends. The CDR3 is made up of 15 amino acids. The V gene's germline CDR1 is MNHEY and CDR2 SMNVEV (reference sequence). The CDR3 region is CASSSIPRGTYEQYF. The DNA of the CDR3 is TGTGCCAGCAGTTCAATTCCCCGGGGAACCTACGAGCAGTACTTC.

The chain has TRBV5-6 and TRBJ2-3; tentatively, D is TRBD2 (6 bases). The CDR3 extends over 15 amino acids. V lost 3 bases to trimming and J lost 2 bases, with 13 bases between them. CDR1 is SGHDT, CDR2 YYEEEE, per germline. CDR3 region: CASSSTSGATDTQYF. In DNA form, the CDR3 reads TGTGCCAGCAGCTCGACTAGTGGGGCCACAGATACGCAGTATTTT.